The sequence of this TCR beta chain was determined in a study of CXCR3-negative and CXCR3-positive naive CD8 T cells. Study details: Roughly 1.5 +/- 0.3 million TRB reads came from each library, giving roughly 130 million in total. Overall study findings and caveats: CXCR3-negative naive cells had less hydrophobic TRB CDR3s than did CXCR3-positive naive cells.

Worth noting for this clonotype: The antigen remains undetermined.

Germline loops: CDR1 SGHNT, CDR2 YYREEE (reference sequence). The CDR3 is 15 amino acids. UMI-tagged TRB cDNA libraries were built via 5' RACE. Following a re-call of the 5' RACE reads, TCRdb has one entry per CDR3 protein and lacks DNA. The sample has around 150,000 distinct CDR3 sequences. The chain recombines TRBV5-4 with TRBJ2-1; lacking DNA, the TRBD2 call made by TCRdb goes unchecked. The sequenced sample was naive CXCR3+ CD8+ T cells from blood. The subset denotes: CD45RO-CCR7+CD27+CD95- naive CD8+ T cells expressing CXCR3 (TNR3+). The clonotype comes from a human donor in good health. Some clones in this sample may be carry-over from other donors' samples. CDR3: CASTREHVLDAEQFF. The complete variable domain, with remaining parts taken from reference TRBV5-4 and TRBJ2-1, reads ETGVTQSPTHLIKTRGQQVTLRCSSQSGHNTVSWYQQALGQGPQFIFQYYREEENGRGNFPPRFSGLQFPNYSSELNVNALELDDSALYLCASTREHVLDAEQFFGPGTRLTVL.